This TCR beta chain was recorded in a study of cytomegalovirus exposure and HLA in healthy donors. The germline gives CDR1 DFQATT, CDR2 SNEGSKA (reference sequence). The germline V and J ends were trimmed by 1 base and 4 bases, with 2 bases remaining between them. The CDR3 runs to 11 residues. Study findings and constraints: In vitro checks showed that a few CMV-associated chains really do target CMV antigens. When a later analysis was performed, an Asian-associated ancestry cluster reportedly had fewer N-insertions than the approximately 680-donor mean.

With 60 Vbeta and 13 Jbeta primers, the PCR was carried out. This table comes from immunoSEQ multiplex PCR, and its TCRdb copy is limited to in-frame clones, with some not included. Of 150,000 to 200,000 clones in the sample, roughly four fifths were seen once. With respect to this clone: Its specificity is unknown.

This TCR was sampled from a man younger than 40 in good health and CMV-seronegative. The sequenced sample consisted of PBMCs. The chain couples TRBV20-1 to TRBJ1-5; D gene unclear. The CDR3 is CSARVNQPQHF. The CDR3 nucleotides read TGCAGTGCTAGAGTAAATCAGCCCCAGCATTTT.